This T cell receptor (beta chain) was identified in a study of T-cell memory formation after mild COVID-19. The overall study: Largely, the TCR clusters proved donor specific.

TCR alpha and TCR beta cDNA libraries carrying sample barcodes and UMIs were produced by 5'RACE using constant-segment primers. TCRdb independently ran MiXCR on the 5' RACE reads; one entry per CDR3 protein. Here the sample spans more than 250,000 distinct CDR3 sequences, 15% to 20% being singletons. Study results and limitations: Pre-infection memory carried some responding clones, suggesting that cross-reactive memory joined. Contracting CD8+ clones were enriched in EMRA, CD4+ mainly in CM and EM.

As for this clonotype: Its specificity is not known.

The CDR3 runs 13 residues. Germline-derived CDR1 and CDR2 are SQVTM and ANQGSEA. Trimming removed 3 bases at V and 5 bases at J, with 13 bases between. The gene calls are TRBV29-1 and TRBJ2-5; D ambiguous. Source material: PBMCs or a T cell subset sorted from them (not recorded which). The receptor was derived from a man aged 18-30 years who had mild COVID-19 (a few samples of this study predate the infection). Cell type and time point are not known. CDR3 sequence reads: CSVDIIGLETQYF. In DNA, the CDR3 is TGCAGCGTTGATATCATAGGGCTGGAGACCCAGTACTTC.